The T cell receptor beta chain under discussion was sequenced for a study of blood T cell repertoires in COVID-19. V lost 6 bases, J lost 6 bases, and 2 bases stayed unmatched. In germline, CDR1 is MGHDK, CDR2 SYGVNS. The CDR3 consists of 14 residues. Clones were sequenced by immunoSEQ multiplex PCR, and TCRdb holds only the in-frame ones, with some missing. Among roughly 100,000 clones listed, roughly 82% were seen once. Sequences were obtained from peripheral blood. This TCR derives from a man between 60 and 70 years old with acute or convalescent COVID-19. This chain links TRBV25-1 with TRBJ1-6; 10 bases are a match to TRBD1. CDR3 residues: CASRGQGINSPLHF. The CDR3 DNA follows: TGTGCCAGCAGGGGACAGGGGATTAATTCACCCCTCCACTTT.